This T cell receptor beta chain was observed in a study of OX40 agonist ivuxolimab in advanced cancers. For the study at large: People who had prior anti-PD-1, anti-PD-L1 or anti-CTLA-4 therapy could take part, and under 45% had some.

The CDR3 contains 15 residues. Unmatched junction bases numbered 6, after V lost 5 bases and J lost 3 bases. The germline V gene has CDR1 SGHVS and CDR2 FNYEAQ. Sequencing used immunoSEQ multiplex PCR; TCRdb keeps in-frame clones, though not all of them. The sample comprises fewer than 100,000 clones, roughly 80% of which are singletons, and more than 1.1% rests with the top ten. The chain employs TRBV7-6 and TRBJ1-1; the match to TRBD1 covers 10 bases. This TCR was sampled from an adult with an advanced solid tumor such as melanoma, head and neck, liver or kidney cancer. The starting material was CD4+ or CD8+ T cells sorted from blood, obtained in a trial of the OX40 agonist ivuxolimab. CDR3 coding DNA: TGTGCCAGCAGCCCAAGACAGGGGGCAGACACTGAAGCTTTCTTT. This encodes CASSPRQGADTEAFF.